This TCR beta chain derives from a study of blood T cell repertoires in COVID-19. In this sample, this clone turned up once. CDR1 and CDR2 from the germline V gene are SGHNT and YYREEE (reference sequence). The V and J ends lost 3 bases and 2 bases, in that order; junction bases with no gene match: 3. CDR3 length: 15 residues. TCRdb keeps only in-frame clones here, not all; method: immunoSEQ multiplex PCR. This table has around 250,000 clones, 86% appearing once. V and J are TRBV5-4 and TRBJ1-3; 9 bases map to TRBD1. This TCR came from a man aged 40-49 years with active or convalescent COVID-19. The sequenced sample consisted of peripheral blood. The CDR3 coding sequence is TGTGCCAGCAGCTATGACAGGGGGGCTGGAAACACCATATATTTT. Protein product: CASSYDRGAGNTIYF.